The text below deals with one TCR beta chain. These data come from a study of control samples from healthy donors and cancer patients. The CDR3 consists of 16 residues. Looked up from germline, CDR1 is MRHNA and CDR2 is SNTAGT. V shed 0 bases and J 10 bases; nucleotides not matched to a gene: 10. Assay used: immunoSEQ multiplex PCR; TCRdb lists only in-frame clones, some missing. This table holds under 150,000 clones, 80% to 95% found once. The sequenced sample was blood. The chain combines TRBV6-4 with TRBJ2-1, with 9 nucleotides matching TRBD2. This clonotype was obtained from a man under 40 in good health. The CDR3 sequence is CASSDSSAGGPQEQFF. CDR3 nucleotides: TGTGCCAGCAGTGACTCGTCGGCGGGAGGGCCTCAAGAGCAGTTCTTC.